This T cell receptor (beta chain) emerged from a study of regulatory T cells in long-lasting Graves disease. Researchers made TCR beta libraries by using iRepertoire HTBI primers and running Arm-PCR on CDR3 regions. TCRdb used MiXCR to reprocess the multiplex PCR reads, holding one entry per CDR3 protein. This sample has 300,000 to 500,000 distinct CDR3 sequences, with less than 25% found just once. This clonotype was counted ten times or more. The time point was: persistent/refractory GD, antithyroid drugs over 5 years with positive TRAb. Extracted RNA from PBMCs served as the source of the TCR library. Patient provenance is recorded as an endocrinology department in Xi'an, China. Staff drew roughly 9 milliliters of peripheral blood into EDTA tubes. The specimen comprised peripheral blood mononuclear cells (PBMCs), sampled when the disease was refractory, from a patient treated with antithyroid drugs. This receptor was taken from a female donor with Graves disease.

The CDR3 nucleotides are TGTGCCTGGAGTGTAGTAGCAGCATATGGCTACACCTTC. Amino acids: CAWSVVAAYGYTF. The genes are TRBV30 and TRBJ1-2; D is unresolved. CDR1 and CDR2 from the germline V gene are GTSNPN and SVGIG (reference sequence). The CDR3 contains 13 residues. V was trimmed by 0 bases and J by 5 bases, leaving 10 bases between them.